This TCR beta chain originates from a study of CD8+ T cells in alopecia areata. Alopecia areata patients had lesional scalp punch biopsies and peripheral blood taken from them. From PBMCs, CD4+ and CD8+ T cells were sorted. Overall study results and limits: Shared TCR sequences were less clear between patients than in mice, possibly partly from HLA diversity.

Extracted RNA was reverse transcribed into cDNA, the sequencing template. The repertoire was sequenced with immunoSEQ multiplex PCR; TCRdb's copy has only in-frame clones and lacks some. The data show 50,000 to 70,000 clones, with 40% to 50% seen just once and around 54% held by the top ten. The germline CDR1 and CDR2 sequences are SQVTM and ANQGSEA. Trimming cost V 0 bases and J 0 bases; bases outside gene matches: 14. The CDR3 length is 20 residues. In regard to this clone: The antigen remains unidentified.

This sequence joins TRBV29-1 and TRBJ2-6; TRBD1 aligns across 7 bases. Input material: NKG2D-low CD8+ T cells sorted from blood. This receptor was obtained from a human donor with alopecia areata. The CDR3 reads CSVEDRRVGTASSGANVLTF. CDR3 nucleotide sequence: TGCAGCGTTGAAGATCGAAGGGTCGGGACAGCAAGCTCTGGGGCCAACGTCCTGACTTTC.